These 20 T cell receptor beta chains originate from one sample sequenced in a study of blood T cell repertoires in COVID-19. Assay used: immunoSEQ multiplex PCR; TCRdb lists only in-frame clones, some missing. The repertoire holds around 140,000 clones, with less than 90% as singletons. Source material: peripheral blood. Receptors were obtained from a man in his 60s with acute or convalescent COVID-19.

The chain links TRBV2 to TRBJ1-4; 8 positions match TRBD1. After removal of 5 bases from V and 13 bases from J, the junction contained 9 bases not matched to a gene. From germline, CDR1 is SNHLY and CDR2 FYNNEI. This CDR3 is 13 amino acids long. The chain's CDR3 is CASSLAGGAGLFF. DNA for the CDR3: TGTGCCAGCAGTCTCGCAGGGGGCGCAGGACTGTTTTTT.

This clone turned up a few times. V and J are TRBV7-9 and TRBJ2-7; a weak D match, TRBD2 (6 bases). Germline assignment: CDR1 SEHNR and CDR2 FQNEAQ (reference sequence). The CDR3 runs to 14 residues. V lost 0 bases to trimming and J lost 3 bases, with 9 bases between them. The CDR3 protein is CASSLAGTGYEQYF. Written as DNA, the CDR3 is TGTGCCAGCAGCTTAGCCGGGACTGGCTACGAGCAGTACTTC.

The chain employs TRBV11-2 and TRBJ2-1; 10 bases are shared with TRBD2. CDR3 size: 13 residues. Looked up from germline, CDR1 is SGHAT and CDR2 is FQNNGV. Unmatched junction bases numbered 4, after V lost 5 bases and J lost 9 bases. The CDR3, as DNA: TGTGCCAGCAGCATAAGACTAGCGGGTGAGCAGTTCTTC. This gives the protein CASSIRLAGEQFF.

The chain uses TRBV29-1 and TRBJ1-6; the match to TRBD1 covers 9 bases. The CDR3 is made up of 14 amino acids. V lost 6 bases and J lost 9; bases outside the gene matches: 9. The germline gives CDR1 SQVTM, CDR2 ANQGSEA. This CDR3 is CSVHTGGTGSPLHF. CDR3 DNA sequence: TGCAGCGTACACACAGGGGGCACGGGTTCACCCCTCCACTTT.

This chain links TRBV6-5 with TRBJ2-2; TRBD1 matches 8 bases. V dropped 6 bases and J dropped 1; count of bases not matched to a gene: 1. The CDR3 length is 14 residues. Looked up from germline, CDR1 is MNHEY and CDR2 is SVGAGI. The DNA for the CDR3 is TGTGCCAGCAGCGGGACAGGGAACACCGGGGAGCTGTTTTTT. Translating it yields CASSGTGNTGELFF.

Turning to this clone: At one end the junction does not follow the germline gene, possibly because of a read error. The J gene is TRBJ2-7, the V gene TRBV30; tentatively, D is TRBD2 (6 bases). The CDR3 runs to 14 residues. Germline V gene sequence: CDR1 GTSNPN, CDR2 SVGIG (reference sequence). CDR3 bases: TGTGCCTGGAGTGTACTAGGAGGGTCCTCCGAGCAGTACTTC. Protein product: CAWSVLGGSSEQYF.

The chain has TRBV3-1 (or the pseudogene TRBV3-2) and TRBJ2-7; 11 bases are shared with TRBD2. Trimming took 5 bases from V and 5 from J; bases not matched to a gene: 8. The germline gives CDR1 LGHDT, CDR2 YNNKEL (reference sequence). The CDR3 extends over 15 amino acids. CDR3 region: CASSVSGGAQNEQYF. The CDR3 DNA reads TGTGCCAGCAGCGTTAGCGGGGGGGCCCAAAACGAGCAGTACTTC.

The chain links TRBV5-1 to TRBJ1-1; D remains ambiguous. Trimming left V 5 bases short and J 1 base short, with 12 bases between. The germline V gene has CDR1 SGHRS and CDR2 YFSETQ. The CDR3 runs 14 residues. The CDR3 reads CASRYTGGNTEAFF. The CDR3 DNA sequence: TGCGCCAGCAGATATACGGGAGGGAACACTGAAGCTTTCTTT.

The rearrangement uses TRBV5-1 and TRBJ1-2; D gene unclear. The CDR3 loop spans 14 amino acids. In germline, CDR1 is SGHRS, CDR2 YFSETQ. The ends were cut back, 0 bases at V and 1 base at J, with 7 bases in the middle. The CDR3 loop is CASSLVSGNYGYTF. CDR3 coding DNA: TGCGCCAGCAGCTTGGTGTCGGGTAACTATGGCTACACCTTC.

The chain joins TRBV18 to TRBJ2-1; D call uncertain. Per germline, CDR1 KGHSH and CDR2 LQKENI. Trimming cost V 0 bases and J 5 bases, with 11 bases left between them. This CDR3 region has 15 residues. CDR3 sequence: CASSPPINTNNEQFF. The CDR3 bases are TGTGCCAGCTCACCACCGATTAACACCAACAATGAGCAGTTCTTC.

This chain joins TRBV9 and TRBJ2-1; 13 positions match TRBD2. Germline V gives CDR1 SGDLS, CDR2 YYNGEE. This CDR3 region has 18 residues. V trimming: 0 bases; J trimming: 8 bases; junction bases outside the gene matches: 11. CDR3 protein: CASSVALAGGPPFYEQFF. The CDR3 DNA reads as TGTGCCAGCAGCGTAGCACTAGCGGGGGGGCCCCCGTTCTATGAGCAGTTCTTC.

This sequence joins TRBV30 and TRBJ2-4, with D possibly TRBD1 on 5 matching bases. Germline lookup yields CDR1 GTSNPN and CDR2 SVGIG (reference sequence). Between the trimmed V and J ends, which lost 0 bases and 2 bases, there was a span of 11 bases. This CDR3 region has 15 residues. The DNA for the CDR3 is TGTGCCTGGAGTGTAAACTCAGGGCCCAAAAACATTCAGTACTTC. Its translation is CAWSVNSGPKNIQYF.

The V gene is TRBV6-5, the J gene TRBJ1-1; D remains unclear. The CDR3 consists of 15 residues. Trimming cost V 5 bases and J 6 bases, with 19 bases left between them. Per the germline V gene, CDR1 is MNHEY and CDR2 is SVGAGI. CDR3 sequence reads: CASSPPEGLGSEAFF. In DNA form, the CDR3 reads TGTGCCAGCAGTCCGCCGGAGGGATTGGGGTCTGAAGCTTTCTTT.

Only one count was recorded for this clone. The rearrangement joins TRBV14 to TRBJ1-2, with a tentative D call TRBD1 (6 bases). The CDR3 is made up of 14 amino acids. The V gene's germline CDR1 is SGHDN and CDR2 FVKESK. V was cut by 0 bases and J by 7 bases, with 12 bases left in between. The CDR3 here is CASSQDQGLFGYTF. In nucleotides, the CDR3 is TGTGCCAGCAGCCAAGATCAGGGGCTGTTTGGCTACACCTTC. The full variable domain, its missing parts supplied by reference TRBV14 and TRBJ1-2, is EAGVTQFPSHSVIEKGQTVTLRCDPISGHDNLYWYRRVMGKEIKFLLHFVKESKQDESGMPNNRFLAERTGGTYSTLKVQPAELEDSGVYFCASSQDQGLFGYTFGSGTRLTVV.

V usage is TRBV5-1 and J usage is TRBJ1-6; 7 positions agree with TRBD1. Looked up from germline, CDR1 is SGHRS and CDR2 is YFSETQ. The CDR3 totals 15 residues. V gave up 5 bases and J gave up 5 bases; unmatched junction bases: 7. CDR3 region: CASSAGQVDNSPLHF. DNA of the CDR3: TGCGCCAGCAGTGCCGGACAGGTCGATAATTCACCCCTCCACTTT. The full variable domain, rest sourced from reference TRBV5-1 and TRBJ1-6, is KAGVTQTPRYLIKTRGQQVTLSCSPISGHRSVSWYQQTPGQGLQFLFEYFSETQRNKGNFPGRFSGRQFSNSRSEMNVSTLELGDSALYLCASSAGQVDNSPLHFGNGTRLTVT.

This sequence joins TRBV9 and TRBJ1-1; possibly TRBD1 for D (6 bases). The germline V gene encodes CDR1 SGDLS and CDR2 YYNGEE. V was trimmed by 2 bases and J by 1 base, leaving 9 bases between them. CDR3 length equals 14 residues. The CDR3 DNA follows: TGTGCCAGCAGCGTTTTAGGGGGGAACACTGAAGCTTTCTTT. This gives the protein CASSVLGGNTEAFF.

The rearrangement joins TRBV7-6 to TRBJ2-2, with a tentative D call TRBD2 (5 bases). CDR1 is SGHVS and CDR2 is FNYEAQ in the germline V gene. The CDR3 contains 16 residues. Deletions cut 5 bases from V and 0 bases from J, with 13 bases between. The CDR3 nucleotides read TGTGCCAGCAGCCCCCGGCGAGGGACGAACACCGGGGAGCTGTTTTTT. Translating it yields CASSPRRGTNTGELFF.

The rearrangement joins TRBV24-1 to TRBJ2-2, with TRBD1 as a possible D gene (5 bases). Germline assignment: CDR1 KGHDR and CDR2 SFDVKD. With 3 bases removed from V and 5 bases from J, the gap between germline ends came to 12 bases. This CDR3 contains 15 residues. CDR3 DNA sequence: TGTGCCACCAGTGATCCCAGGGCGGTGACCGGGGAGCTGTTTTTT. This gives the protein CATSDPRAVTGELFF.

This chain links TRBV3-1 (or the pseudogene TRBV3-2) with TRBJ1-1, with 7 bases identical to TRBD1. J lost 1 base, V lost 7 bases, and 0 bases had no gene match. The CDR3 extends over 12 amino acids. The germline V gene encodes CDR1 LGHDT and CDR2 YNNKEL (reference sequence). The CDR3: CASNRGNTEAFF. The CDR3 DNA reads TGTGCCAGCAACAGGGGGAACACTGAAGCTTTCTTT.

The V and J genes are TRBV27 and TRBJ1-4; 10 positions match TRBD1. The V gene's germline CDR1 is MNHEY and CDR2 SMNVEV (reference sequence). With V trimmed by 4 bases and J by 5 bases, 4 bases remained unmatched. This CDR3 spans 15 amino acids. CDR3 protein: CASSSTDRGNEKLFF. CDR3 DNA sequence: TGTGCCAGCAGTTCCACGGACAGGGGGAATGAAAAACTGTTTTTT. The entire variable domain, with the rest obtained from reference TRBV27 and TRBJ1-4, is as follows: EAQVTQNPRYLITVTGKKLTVTCSQNMNHEYMSWYRQDPGLGLRQIYYSMNVEVTDKGDVPEGYKVSRKEKRNFPLILESPSPNQTSLYFCASSSTDRGNEKLFFGSGTQLSVL.